This T cell receptor (beta chain) was identified during a study of technical replicates of blood from a few donors. Germline-derived CDR1 and CDR2 are SGDLS and YYNGEE. This CDR3 spans 15 amino acids. Trimming stripped 4 bases from V and 4 bases from J, with 15 bases between. Profiling relied on immunoSEQ multiplex PCR, and the TCRdb table lists in-frame clones only, not all of them. The sample shows approximately 81,000 clones, approximately 96% of them seen only once. V and J are TRBV9 and TRBJ2-1; D might be TRBD2 (6 bases). The sequencing input was T cells isolated from PBMCs. The TCR was taken from a human donor in good health. The CDR3 DNA follows: TGTGCCAGCAGCCCGAGCGGGCGGGGTTACAATGAGCAGTTCTTC. This translates into CASSPSGRGYNEQFF. Full variable domain (rest looked up from reference TRBV9 and TRBJ2-1): DSGVTQTPKHLITATGQRVTLRCSPRSGDLSVYWYQQSLDQGLQFLIQYYNGEERAKGNILERFSAQQFPDLHSELNLSSLELGDSALYFCASSPSGRGYNEQFFGPGTRLTVL.